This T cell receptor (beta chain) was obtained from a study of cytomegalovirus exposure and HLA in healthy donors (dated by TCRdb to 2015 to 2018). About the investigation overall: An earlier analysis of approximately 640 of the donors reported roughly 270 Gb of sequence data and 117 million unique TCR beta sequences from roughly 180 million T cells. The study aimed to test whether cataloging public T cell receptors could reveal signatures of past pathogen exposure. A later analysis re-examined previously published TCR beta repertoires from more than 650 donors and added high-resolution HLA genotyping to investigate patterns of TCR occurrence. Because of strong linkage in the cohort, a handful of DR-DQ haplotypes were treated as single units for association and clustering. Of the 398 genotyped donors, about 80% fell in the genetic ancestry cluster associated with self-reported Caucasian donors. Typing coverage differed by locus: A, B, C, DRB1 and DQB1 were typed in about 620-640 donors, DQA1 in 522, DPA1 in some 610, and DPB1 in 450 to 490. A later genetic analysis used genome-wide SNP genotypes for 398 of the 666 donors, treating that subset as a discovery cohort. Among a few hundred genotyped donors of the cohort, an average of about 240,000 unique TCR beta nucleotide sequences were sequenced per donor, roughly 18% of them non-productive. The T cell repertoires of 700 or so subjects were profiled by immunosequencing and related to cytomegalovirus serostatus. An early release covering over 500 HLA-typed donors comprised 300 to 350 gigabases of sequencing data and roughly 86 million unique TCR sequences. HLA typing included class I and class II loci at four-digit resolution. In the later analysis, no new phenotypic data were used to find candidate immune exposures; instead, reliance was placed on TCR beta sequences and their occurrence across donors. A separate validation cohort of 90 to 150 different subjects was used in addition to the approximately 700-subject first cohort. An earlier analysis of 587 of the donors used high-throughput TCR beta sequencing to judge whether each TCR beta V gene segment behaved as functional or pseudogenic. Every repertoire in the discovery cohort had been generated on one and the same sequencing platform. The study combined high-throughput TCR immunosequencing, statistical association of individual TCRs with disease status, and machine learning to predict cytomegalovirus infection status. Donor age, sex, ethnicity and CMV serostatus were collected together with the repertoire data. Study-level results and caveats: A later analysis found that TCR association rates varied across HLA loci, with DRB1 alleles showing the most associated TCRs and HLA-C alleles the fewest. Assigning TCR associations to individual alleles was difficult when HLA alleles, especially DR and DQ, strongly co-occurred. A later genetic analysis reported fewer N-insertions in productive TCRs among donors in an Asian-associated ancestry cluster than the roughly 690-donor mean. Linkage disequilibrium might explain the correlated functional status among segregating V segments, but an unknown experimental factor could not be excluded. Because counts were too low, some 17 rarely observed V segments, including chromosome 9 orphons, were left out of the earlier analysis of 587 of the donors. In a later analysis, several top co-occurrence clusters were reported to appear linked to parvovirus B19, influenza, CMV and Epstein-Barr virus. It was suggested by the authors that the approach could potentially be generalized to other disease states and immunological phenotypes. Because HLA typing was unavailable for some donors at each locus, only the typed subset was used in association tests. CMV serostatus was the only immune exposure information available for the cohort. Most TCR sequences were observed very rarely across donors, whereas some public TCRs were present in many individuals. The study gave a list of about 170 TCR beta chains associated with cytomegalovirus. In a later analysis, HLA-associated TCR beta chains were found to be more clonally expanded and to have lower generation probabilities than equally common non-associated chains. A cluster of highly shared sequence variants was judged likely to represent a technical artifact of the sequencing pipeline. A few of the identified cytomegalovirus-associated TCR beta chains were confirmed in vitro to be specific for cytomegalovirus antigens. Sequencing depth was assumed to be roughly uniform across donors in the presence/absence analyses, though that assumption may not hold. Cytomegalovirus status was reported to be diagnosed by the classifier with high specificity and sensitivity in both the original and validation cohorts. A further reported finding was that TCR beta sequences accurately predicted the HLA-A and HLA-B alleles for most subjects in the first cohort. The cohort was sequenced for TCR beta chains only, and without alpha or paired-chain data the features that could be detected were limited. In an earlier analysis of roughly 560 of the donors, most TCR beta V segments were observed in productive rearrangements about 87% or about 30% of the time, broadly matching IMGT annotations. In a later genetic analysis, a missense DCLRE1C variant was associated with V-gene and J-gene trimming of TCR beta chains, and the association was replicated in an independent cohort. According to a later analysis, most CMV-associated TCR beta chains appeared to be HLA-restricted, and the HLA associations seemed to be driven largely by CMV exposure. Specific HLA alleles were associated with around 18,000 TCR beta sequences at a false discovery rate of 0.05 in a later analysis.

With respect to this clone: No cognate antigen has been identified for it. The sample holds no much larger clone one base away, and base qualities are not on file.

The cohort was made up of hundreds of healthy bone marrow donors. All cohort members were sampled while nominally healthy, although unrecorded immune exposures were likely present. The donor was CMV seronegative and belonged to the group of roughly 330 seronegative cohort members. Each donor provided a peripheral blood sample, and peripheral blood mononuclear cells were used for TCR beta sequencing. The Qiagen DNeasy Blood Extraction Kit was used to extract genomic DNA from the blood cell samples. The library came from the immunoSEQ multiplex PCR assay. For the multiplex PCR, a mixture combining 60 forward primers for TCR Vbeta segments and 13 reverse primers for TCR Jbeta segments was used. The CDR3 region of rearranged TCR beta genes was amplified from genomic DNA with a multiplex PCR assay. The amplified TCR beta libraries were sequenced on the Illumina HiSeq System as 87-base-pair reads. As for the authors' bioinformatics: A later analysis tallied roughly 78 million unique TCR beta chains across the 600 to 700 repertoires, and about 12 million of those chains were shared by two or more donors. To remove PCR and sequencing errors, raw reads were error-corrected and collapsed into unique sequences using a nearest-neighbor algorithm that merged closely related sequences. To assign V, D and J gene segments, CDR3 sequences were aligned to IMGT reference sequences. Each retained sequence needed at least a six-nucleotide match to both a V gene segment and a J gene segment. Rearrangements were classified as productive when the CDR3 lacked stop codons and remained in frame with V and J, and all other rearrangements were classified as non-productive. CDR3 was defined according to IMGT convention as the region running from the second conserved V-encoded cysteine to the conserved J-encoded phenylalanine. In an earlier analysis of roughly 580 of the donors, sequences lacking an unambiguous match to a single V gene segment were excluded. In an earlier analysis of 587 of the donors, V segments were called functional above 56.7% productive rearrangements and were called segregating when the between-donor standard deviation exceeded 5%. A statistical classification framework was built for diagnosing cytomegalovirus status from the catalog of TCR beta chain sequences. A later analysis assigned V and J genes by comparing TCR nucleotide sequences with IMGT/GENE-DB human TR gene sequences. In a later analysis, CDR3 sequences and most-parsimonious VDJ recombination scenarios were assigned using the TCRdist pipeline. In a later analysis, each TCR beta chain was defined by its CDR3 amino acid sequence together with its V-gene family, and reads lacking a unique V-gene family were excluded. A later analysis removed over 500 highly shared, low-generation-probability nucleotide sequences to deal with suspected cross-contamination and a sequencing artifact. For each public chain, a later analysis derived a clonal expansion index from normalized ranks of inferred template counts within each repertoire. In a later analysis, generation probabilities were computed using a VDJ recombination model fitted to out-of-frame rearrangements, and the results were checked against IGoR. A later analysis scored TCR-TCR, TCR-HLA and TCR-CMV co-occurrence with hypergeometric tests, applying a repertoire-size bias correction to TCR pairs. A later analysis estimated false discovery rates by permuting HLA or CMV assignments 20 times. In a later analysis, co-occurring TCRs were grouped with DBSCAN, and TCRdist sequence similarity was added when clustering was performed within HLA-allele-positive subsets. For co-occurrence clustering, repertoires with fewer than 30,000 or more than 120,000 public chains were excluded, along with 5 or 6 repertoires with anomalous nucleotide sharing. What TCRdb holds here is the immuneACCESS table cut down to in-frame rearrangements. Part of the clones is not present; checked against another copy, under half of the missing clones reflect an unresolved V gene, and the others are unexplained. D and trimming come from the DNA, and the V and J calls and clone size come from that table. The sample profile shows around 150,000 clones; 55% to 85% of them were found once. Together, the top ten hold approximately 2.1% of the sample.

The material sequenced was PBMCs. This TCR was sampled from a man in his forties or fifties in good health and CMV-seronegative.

The CDR3 reads CASTVLGTGGETQYF. Read as DNA, the sequence is TGTGCCAGCACTGTATTAGGGACTGGTGGGGAGACCCAGTACTTC. The rearranged chain carries TRBV28 and TRBJ2-5; D gene: possibly TRBD2, on 6 matching bases. Reading the germline V gene gives CDR1 MDHEN and CDR2 SYDVKM. A distance of 20 bases separates the germline ends of V and J, which lose 7 bases and 5 bases respectively. Taken from cysteine to phenylalanine, the CDR3 has 15 residues. Just the 45-base CDR3 DNA is kept, in frame starting at base 1.